This passage covers 26 T cell receptor beta chains from one sample sequenced in a study of T cells in localized non-small cell lung cancer. TCRdb's copy holds only in-frame clones and misses some; the assay was immunoSEQ multiplex PCR. The data contain 90,000 or so clones, roughly 87% of them singletons. The material was peripheral blood, obtained before any cancer treatment. The receptors here all came from a man between 40 and 69 years old with stage I squamous cell lung carcinoma.

V usage is TRBV27 and J usage is TRBJ2-1; 8 bases are shared with TRBD1. This CDR3 comprises 14 residues. Germline lookup yields CDR1 MNHEY and CDR2 SMNVEV (reference sequence). V trimming: 6 bases; J trimming: 12 bases; junction bases outside the gene matches: 13. CDR3 in DNA: TGTGCCAGCAGCCTTGGACAGGGTATGGGAGGGCAGTTCTTC. This sequence encodes CASSLGQGMGGQFF.

The CDR3 nucleotides read TGTGCCAGCAGTGCACATAAGGGAGGACCGAACACTGAAGCTTTCTTT. It encodes CASSAHKGGPNTEAFF. The V and J genes are TRBV25-1 and TRBJ1-1; D gene ambiguous. Germline assignment: CDR1 MGHDK and CDR2 SYGVNS. The germline V and J ends were trimmed by 4 bases and 1 base, with 16 bases remaining between them. This CDR3 is built from 16 residues.

This chain links TRBV9 with TRBJ2-4, with 7 bases fitting TRBD1. Germline CDR1 SGDLS, CDR2 YYNGEE. V was pared by 3 bases and J by 7 bases, with 1 base of the junction left unmatched. The CDR3 is made up of 12 amino acids. CDR3 region: CASSDRGNIQYF. Written as DNA, the CDR3 is TGTGCCAGCAGCGACAGGGGTAACATTCAGTACTTC.

V usage is TRBV5-8 and J usage is TRBJ2-3, with unresolved D. V was clipped by 2 bases and J by 5 bases, with 6 bases between them. Germline assignment: CDR1 SGHTS and CDR2 YDEGEE. The length of the CDR3 is 12 residues. In DNA form, the CDR3 reads TGTGCCAGCAGCTTATACGGAGATACGCAGTATTTT. Its protein is CASSLYGDTQYF.

The gene calls are TRBV25-1 and TRBJ2-3; D might be TRBD1 (6 bases). Germline-derived CDR1 and CDR2 are MGHDK and SYGVNS. Trimming left V 11 bases short and J 2 bases short, with 17 bases between. The CDR3 contains 14 residues. CDR3 sequence (DNA): TGTGCCTCGCTCGCTCAGGGGATCACAGATACGCAGTATTTT. Translation: CASLAQGITDTQYF.

The J gene is TRBJ1-1, the V gene TRBV6-5; D uncertain. Trimming took off 2 bases at V and 4 bases at J, with 11 bases between the two ends. Germline assignment: CDR1 MNHEY and CDR2 SVGAGI. CDR3 length: 14 amino acids. The CDR3 loop is CASSYDLTFTEAFF. CDR3 DNA: TGTGCCAGCAGTTACGACTTGACTTTCACTGAAGCTTTCTTT.

V usage is TRBV5-1 and J usage is TRBJ1-4; D might be TRBD1 (5 bases). Germline CDR1 is SGHRS and CDR2 is YFSETQ. Trimming shortened V by 2 bases and J by 8 bases, and 13 bases separated the two germline ends. This CDR3 comprises 14 residues. The CDR3 protein is CASSFGDSGEKLFF. For the CDR3, the DNA is TGCGCCAGCAGCTTCGGGGACTCCGGAGAAAAACTGTTTTTT.

The chain is built from TRBV13 and TRBJ1-4, with D tentatively TRBD1 (6 bases). From germline, CDR1 is PRHDT and CDR2 FYEKMQ (reference sequence). V was pared by 5 bases and J by 7 bases, with 20 bases between. The CDR3 extends over 16 amino acids. The CDR3 protein is CASSATTGLVSEKLFF. The CDR3 DNA is TGTGCCAGCAGCGCCACAACAGGGTTAGTGAGTGAAAAACTGTTTTTT.

Within the sample, this clone is medium-sized. The CDR3 region has the DNA TGTGCCAGCAGCACCGGGAACCTTTACGAGCAGTACTTC. Amino acids: CASSTGNLYEQYF. The chain couples TRBV7-9 to TRBJ2-7; the D gene is possibly TRBD2 (5 bases). Trimming stripped 5 bases from V and 4 bases from J, with 12 bases between. Germline V gives CDR1 SEHNR, CDR2 FQNEAQ (reference sequence). This CDR3 has 13 residues. Combining the CDR3 with reference TRBV7-9 and TRBJ2-7 gives the whole variable domain DTGVSQNPRHKITKRGQNVTFRCDPISEHNRLYWYRQTLGQGPEFLTYFQNEAQLEKSRLLSDRFSAERPKGSFSTLEIQRTEQGDSAMYLCASSTGNLYEQYFGPGTRLTVT.

This clone came up once. This chain links TRBV18 with TRBJ1-4; 9 bases agree with TRBD1. Germline trimming cut 2 bases from V and 8 bases from J; bases unmatched to any gene: 6. The CDR3 loop spans 15 amino acids. Germline CDR1 is KGHSH and CDR2 is LQKENI. The CDR3 nucleotides read TGTGCCAGCTCACCAGGGGACAGGGTTGGAGAAAAACTGTTTTTT. Its protein is CASSPGDRVGEKLFF.

V usage is TRBV2 and J usage is TRBJ2-7; D is perhaps TRBD1 or TRBD2 (6 bases each). The germline V and J ends were trimmed by 6 bases and 9 bases, with 18 bases remaining between them. There are 13 residues in the CDR3. Germline V gene data show CDR1 as SNHLY and CDR2 as FYNNEI. The DNA for the CDR3 is TGTGCCAGCAGCGCTGCCGTGAAGGGGGGGCAGTACTTC. Its protein product is CASSAAVKGGQYF.

The chain joins TRBV5-6 to TRBJ1-2; no definite D call. Trimming shortened V by 2 bases and J by 7 bases, and 12 bases separated the two germline ends. CDR3 length equals 13 residues. Germline CDR1 reads SGHDT; CDR2 reads YYEEEE. Here the CDR3 reads CASSLGRIGGYTF. The CDR3 nucleotides are TGTGCCAGCAGCTTAGGTAGGATTGGTGGCTACACCTTC. The full variable domain, in which reference TRBV5-6 and TRBJ1-2 provide the parts outside the CDR3, is DAGVTQSPTHLIKTRGQQVTLRCSPKSGHDTVSWYQQALGQGPQFIFQYYEEEERQRGNFPDRFSGHQFPNYSSELNVNALLLGDSALYLCASSLGRIGGYTFGSGTRLTVV.

The V call is TRBV9, the J call TRBJ1-1, with a tentative D call TRBD1 (5 bases). There are 14 residues in the CDR3. Germline CDR1 reads SGDLS; CDR2 reads YYNGEE. V was pared by 3 bases and J by 1 base, with 10 bases between. The CDR3 loop reads CASSAGTRNTEAFF. CDR3 coding DNA: TGTGCCAGCAGCGCTGGGACGCGGAACACTGAAGCTTTCTTT.

This clone has more than one count but fewer than ten. The chain links TRBV19 to TRBJ2-2; 10 bases match TRBD1. The germline V gene encodes CDR1 LNHDA and CDR2 SQIVND (reference sequence). The CDR3 loop spans 16 amino acids. V dropped 6 bases and J dropped 0; count of bases not matched to a gene: 4. The chain's CDR3 is CASRMTGGANTGELFF. The CDR3 DNA follows: TGTGCCAGTAGGATGACAGGGGGCGCGAACACCGGGGAGCTGTTTTTT.

The chain recombines TRBV7-2 with TRBJ1-3, with D unclear. V shed 5 bases and J shed 0 bases, with 20 bases lying between them. The CDR3 has 18 residues. Germline CDR1 and CDR2: SGHTA and FQGNSA. The CDR3 DNA sequence: TGTGCCAGCAGCGTTAACCAGGTCAGGCGAATCTCTGGAAACACCATATATTTT. It is translated as CASSVNQVRRISGNTIYF.

The chain uses TRBV10-3 and TRBJ2-1; 11 bases fit TRBD2. V trimming: 5 bases; J trimming: 7 bases; junction bases outside the gene matches: 13. Germline CDR1 and CDR2: ENHRY and SYGVKD. The CDR3 has 17 residues. The DNA of the CDR3 is TGTGCCATCAGTCCTCCGCGGAATAGCGGGGGGGGGAATGAGCAGTTCTTC. The encoded protein is CAISPPRNSGGGNEQFF.

J is TRBJ2-7 and V is TRBV14, with 10 bases aligning to TRBD2. CDR1 SGHDN and CDR2 FVKESK come from the germline V gene. This CDR3 comprises 16 residues. The V and J ends lost 0 bases and 0 bases, in that order; junction bases with no gene match: 2. DNA of the CDR3: TGTGCCAGCAGCCAAGAGGCTAGCGGGGGCTCCTACGAGCAGTACTTC. It specifies CASSQEASGGSYEQYF. The full variable domain, its missing parts supplied by reference TRBV14 and TRBJ2-7, is EAGVTQFPSHSVIEKGQTVTLRCDPISGHDNLYWYRRVMGKEIKFLLHFVKESKQDESGMPNNRFLAERTGGTYSTLKVQPAELEDSGVYFCASSQEASGGSYEQYFGPGTRLTVT.

This clone was counted between two and nine times. V gene TRBV6-5 combines with J gene TRBJ1-3, with 7 nucleotides matching TRBD1. CDR1 is MNHEY, CDR2 SVGAGI, per germline. After removal of 5 bases from V and 4 bases from J, the junction contained 5 bases not matched to a gene. The CDR3 sequence is 14 residues long. The CDR3 is CASSTGVRGNTIYF. CDR3 nucleotide sequence: TGTGCCAGCAGTACAGGGGTTCGAGGAAACACCATATATTTT.

The chain links TRBV27 to TRBJ2-1; 7 bases match TRBD1. Germline-derived CDR1 and CDR2 are MNHEY and SMNVEV (reference sequence). CDR3 size: 14 residues. With V trimmed by 6 bases and J by 7 bases, 9 bases remained unmatched. CDR3 loop: CASSRQGGKNEQFF. CDR3 in DNA: TGTGCCAGCAGCCGACAGGGTGGGAAGAATGAGCAGTTCTTC.

The chain joins TRBV19 to TRBJ1-1; unclear D gene. Germline CDR1 LNHDA, CDR2 SQIVND (reference sequence). Trimming left V 3 bases short and J 0 bases short, with 17 bases between. The CDR3 is made up of 17 amino acids. The CDR3 DNA sequence: TGTGCCAGTAGTATTGGGCCCTCCAGCGGCATGAACACTGAAGCTTTCTTT. Its protein product is CASSIGPSSGMNTEAFF.

CDR3 coding DNA: TGTGCCAGCACTCTAAGGGGGGAGTCCTACGAGCAGTACTTC. Its protein product is CASTLRGESYEQYF. The chain links TRBV28 to TRBJ2-7; D may be TRBD1 or TRBD2 (6 bases each). The CDR3 runs to 14 residues. Trimming cost V 7 bases and J 1 base, with 14 bases left between them. Germline V gene data show CDR1 as MDHEN and CDR2 as SYDVKM.

J is TRBJ2-5 and V is TRBV28, with 8 bases aligning to TRBD1. Trimming took 5 bases from V and 7 from J; bases not matched to a gene: 9. Germline V gives CDR1 MDHEN, CDR2 SYDVKM. This CDR3 has 14 amino acids. CDR3 protein: CASSLAGGKGTQYF. The CDR3 region has the DNA TGTGCCAGCAGTCTGGCAGGGGGCAAGGGGACCCAGTACTTC. The full variable domain, with the rest looked up from reference TRBV28 and TRBJ2-5, is DVKVTQSSRYLVKRTGEKVFLECVQDMDHENMFWYRQDPGLGLRLIYFSYDVKMKEKGDIPEGYSVSREKKERFSLILESASTNQTSMYLCASSLAGGKGTQYFGPGTRLLVL.

The V and J genes are TRBV10-3 and TRBJ2-1; a weak D match, TRBD2 (5 bases). V lost 3 bases and J lost 2, with 8 bases in between. The CDR3 loop spans 14 amino acids. Germline V lookup: CDR1 ENHRY, CDR2 SYGVKD. CDR3 bases: TGTGCCATCAGTGACCCGGGGACCTACAATGAGCAGTTCTTC. Translated, it gives CAISDPGTYNEQFF.

This chain connects TRBV10-3 to TRBJ1-1; D not resolved. Trimming pared 8 bases from V and 0 bases from J, leaving 10 bases between. The CDR3 extends over 13 amino acids. The germline V gene encodes CDR1 ENHRY and CDR2 SYGVKD. Written as DNA, the CDR3 is TGTGCCATCGGTCGGGGAATGAACACTGAAGCTTTCTTT. Amino acid sequence: CAIGRGMNTEAFF.

This clone was detected once. The genes are TRBV18 and TRBJ1-1, with D possibly being TRBD1 (6 bases). V was clipped by 3 bases and J by 5 bases, with 19 bases between them. The CDR3 loop spans 16 amino acids. The germline V gene encodes CDR1 KGHSH and CDR2 LQKENI. DNA for the CDR3: TGTGCCAGCTCACCCCAGGACAGTGGGGCCGGGACTGAAGCTTTCTTT. Translation: CASSPQDSGAGTEAFF.

This rearrangement joins TRBV5-4 to TRBJ2-1; D unresolved. The CDR3 totals 16 residues. Trimming stripped 4 bases from V and 5 bases from J, with 19 bases between. The germline V gene encodes CDR1 SGHNT and CDR2 YYREEE (reference sequence). For the CDR3, the DNA is TGTGCCAGCAGCCCAATGTCAGTGAACTTAAACAATGAGCAGTTCTTC. Translating gives CASSPMSVNLNNEQFF.